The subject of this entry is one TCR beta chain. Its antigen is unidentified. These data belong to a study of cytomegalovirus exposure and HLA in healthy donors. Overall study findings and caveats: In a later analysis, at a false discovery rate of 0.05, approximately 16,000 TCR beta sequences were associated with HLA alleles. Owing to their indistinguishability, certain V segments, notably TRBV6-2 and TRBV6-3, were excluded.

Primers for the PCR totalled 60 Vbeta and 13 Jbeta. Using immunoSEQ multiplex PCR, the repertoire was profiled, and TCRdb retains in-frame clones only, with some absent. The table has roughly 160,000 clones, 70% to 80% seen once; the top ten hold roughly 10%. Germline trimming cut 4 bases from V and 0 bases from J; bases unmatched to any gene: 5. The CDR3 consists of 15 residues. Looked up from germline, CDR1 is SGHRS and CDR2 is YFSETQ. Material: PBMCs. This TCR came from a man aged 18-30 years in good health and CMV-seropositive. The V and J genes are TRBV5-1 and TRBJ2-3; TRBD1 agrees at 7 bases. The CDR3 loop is CASSLGTDSTDTQYF. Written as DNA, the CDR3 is TGCGCCAGCAGCCTCGGGACAGATAGCACAGATACGCAGTATTTT. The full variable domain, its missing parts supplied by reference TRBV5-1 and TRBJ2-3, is KAGVTQTPRYLIKTRGQQVTLSCSPISGHRSVSWYQQTPGQGLQFLFEYFSETQRNKGNFPGRFSGRQFSNSRSEMNVSTLELGDSALYLCASSLGTDSTDTQYFGPGTRLTVL.